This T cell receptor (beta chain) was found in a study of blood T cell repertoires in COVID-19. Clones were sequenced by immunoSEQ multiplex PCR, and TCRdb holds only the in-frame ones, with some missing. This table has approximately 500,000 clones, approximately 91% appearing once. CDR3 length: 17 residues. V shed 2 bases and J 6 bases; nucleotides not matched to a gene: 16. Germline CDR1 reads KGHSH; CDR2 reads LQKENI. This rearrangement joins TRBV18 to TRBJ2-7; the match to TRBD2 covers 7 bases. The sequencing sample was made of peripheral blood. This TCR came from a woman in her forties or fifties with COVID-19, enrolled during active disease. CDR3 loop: CASSPISGRGGGSEQYF. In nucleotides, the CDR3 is TGTGCCAGCTCACCAATCTCGGGACGTGGGGGGGGTAGCGAGCAGTACTTC.